Included here is one TCR beta chain sequence, with context. Unmatched junction bases numbered 14, after V lost 5 bases and J lost 7 bases. The germline CDR1 and CDR2 sequences are SGHTA and FQGNSA. The CDR3 is made up of 16 amino acids. The entry originates in a study of blood T cell repertoires in COVID-19. Data came from immunoSEQ multiplex PCR; TCRdb stores just in-frame clones and leaves some out. The sample includes over 250,000 clones, approximately 85% of them seen just once. The chain recombines TRBV7-2 with TRBJ2-7; TRBD2 aligns across 10 bases. The TCR originated in a human donor in a cohort sampled during active COVID-19. The specimen was peripheral blood. This CDR3 is CASSRSSSGGRGEQYF. The CDR3 DNA follows: TGTGCCAGCAGCCGGTCCTCTAGCGGGGGCAGGGGAGAGCAGTACTTC.